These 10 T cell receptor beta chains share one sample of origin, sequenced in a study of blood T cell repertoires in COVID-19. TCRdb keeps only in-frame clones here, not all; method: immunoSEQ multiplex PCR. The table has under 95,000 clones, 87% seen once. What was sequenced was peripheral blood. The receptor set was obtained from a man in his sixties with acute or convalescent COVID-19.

The CDR3 loop reads CATSDGGQGDDEQYF. DNA of the CDR3: TGTGCCACCAGTGATGGGGGACAGGGTGACGACGAGCAGTACTTC. The genes are TRBV24-1 and TRBJ2-7; TRBD1 agrees at 9 bases. CDR1 and CDR2 from the germline V gene are KGHDR and SFDVKD. J lost 5 bases, V lost 3 bases, and 7 bases had no gene match. The CDR3 is made up of 15 amino acids.

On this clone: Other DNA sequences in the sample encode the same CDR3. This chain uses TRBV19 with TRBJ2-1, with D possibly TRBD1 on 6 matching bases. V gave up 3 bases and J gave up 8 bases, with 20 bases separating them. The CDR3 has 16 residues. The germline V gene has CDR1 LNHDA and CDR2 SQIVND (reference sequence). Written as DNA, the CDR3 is TGTGCCAGTAGTATCAACCCGGGGCAGGGGAAAGATGAGCAGTTCTTC. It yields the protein CASSINPGQGKDEQFF.

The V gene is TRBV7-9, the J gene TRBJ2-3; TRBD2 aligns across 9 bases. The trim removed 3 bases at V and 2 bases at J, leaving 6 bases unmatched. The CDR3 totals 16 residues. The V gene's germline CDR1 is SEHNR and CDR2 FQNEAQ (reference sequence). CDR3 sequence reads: CASSLARLAVTDTQYF. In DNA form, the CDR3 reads TGTGCCAGCAGCTTGGCCCGACTAGCGGTCACAGATACGCAGTATTTT.

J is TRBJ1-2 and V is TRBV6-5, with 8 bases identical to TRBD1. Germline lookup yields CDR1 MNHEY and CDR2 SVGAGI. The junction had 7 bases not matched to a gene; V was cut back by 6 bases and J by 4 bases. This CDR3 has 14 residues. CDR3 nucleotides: TGTGCCAGCAGGCAGGGGGCGACTACCTATGGCTACACCTTC. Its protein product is CASRQGATTYGYTF.

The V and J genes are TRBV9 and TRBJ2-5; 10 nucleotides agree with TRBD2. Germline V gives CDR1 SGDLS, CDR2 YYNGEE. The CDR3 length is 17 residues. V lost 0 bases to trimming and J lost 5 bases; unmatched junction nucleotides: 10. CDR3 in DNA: TGTGCCAGCAGCGTAGGACGGCTAGCGGGGGAAGGGGAGACCCAGTACTTC. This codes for CASSVGRLAGEGETQYF.

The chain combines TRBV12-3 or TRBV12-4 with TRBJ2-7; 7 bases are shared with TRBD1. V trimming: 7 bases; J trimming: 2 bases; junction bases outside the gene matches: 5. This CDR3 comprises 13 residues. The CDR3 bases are TGTGCCAGCAACCCAGGGGGAACCTACGAGCAGTACTTC. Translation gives CASNPGGTYEQYF.

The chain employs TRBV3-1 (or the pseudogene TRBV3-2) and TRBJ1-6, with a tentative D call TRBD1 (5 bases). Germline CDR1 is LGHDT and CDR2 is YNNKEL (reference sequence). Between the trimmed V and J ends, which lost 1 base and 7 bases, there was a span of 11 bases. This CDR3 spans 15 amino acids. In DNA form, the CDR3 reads TGTGCCAGCAGCCAAGTGCAGGGCATGAATTCACCCCTCCACTTT. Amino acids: CASSQVQGMNSPLHF.

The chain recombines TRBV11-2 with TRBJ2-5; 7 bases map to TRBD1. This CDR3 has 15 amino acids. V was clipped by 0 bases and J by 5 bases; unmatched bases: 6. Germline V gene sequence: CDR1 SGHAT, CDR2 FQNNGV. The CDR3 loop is CASSLEQGWYETQYF. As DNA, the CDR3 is TGTGCCAGCAGCTTAGAACAGGGGTGGTACGAGACCCAGTACTTC.

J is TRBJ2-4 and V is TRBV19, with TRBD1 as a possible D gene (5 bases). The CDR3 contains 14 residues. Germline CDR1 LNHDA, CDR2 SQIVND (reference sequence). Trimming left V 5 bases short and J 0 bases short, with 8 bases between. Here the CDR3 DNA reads TGTGCCAGTAGTTCCAGGGTAGCCAAAAACATTCAGTACTTC. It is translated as CASSSRVAKNIQYF.

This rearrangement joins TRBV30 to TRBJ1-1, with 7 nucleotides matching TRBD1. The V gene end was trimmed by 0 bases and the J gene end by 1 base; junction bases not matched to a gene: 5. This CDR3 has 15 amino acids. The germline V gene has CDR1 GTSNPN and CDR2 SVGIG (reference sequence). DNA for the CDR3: TGTGCCTGGAGTGTAGCCGGACAGGAGAACACTGAAGCTTTCTTT. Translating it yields CAWSVAGQENTEAFF.